This T cell receptor (beta chain) originates from a study of blood T cells in healthy people across ages. For the second PCR, which ran for roughly 7 to 11 cycles, a sample-barcoded 5' primer and a J-beta primer mix were used. TCRdb analysed the 5' RACE reads with MiXCR anew, one entry per CDR3 protein. This repertoire shows 1.5 million to 2 million distinct CDR3 sequences, 40% to 55% found once; its top ten account for roughly 2.1%. The ends were cut back, 8 bases at V and 6 bases at J, with 14 bases in the middle. This CDR3 comprises 13 residues. CDR1 is MNHEY and CDR2 is SVGEGT in the germline V gene.

The clonotype was recovered from a woman aged 40 to 50 in good health. The chain has TRBV6-2 or TRBV6-3 and TRBJ1-5; D unclear. Sequencing was carried out using blood. CDR3 sequence: CASGVWGGQPQHF. The DNA for the CDR3 is TGTGCCAGCGGAGTCTGGGGAGGTCAGCCCCAGCATTTT.